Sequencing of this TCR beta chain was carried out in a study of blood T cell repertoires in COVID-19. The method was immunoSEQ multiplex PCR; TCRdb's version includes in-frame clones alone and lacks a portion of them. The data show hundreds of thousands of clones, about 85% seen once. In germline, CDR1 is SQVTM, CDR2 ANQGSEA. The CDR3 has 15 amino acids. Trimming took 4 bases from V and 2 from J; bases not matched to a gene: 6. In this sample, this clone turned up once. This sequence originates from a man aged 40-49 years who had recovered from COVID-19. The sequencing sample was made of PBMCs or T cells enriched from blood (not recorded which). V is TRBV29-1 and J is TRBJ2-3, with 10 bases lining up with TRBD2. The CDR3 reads CSVVGLADYTDTQYF. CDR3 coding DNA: TGCAGCGTTGTTGGACTAGCGGACTACACAGATACGCAGTATTTT.